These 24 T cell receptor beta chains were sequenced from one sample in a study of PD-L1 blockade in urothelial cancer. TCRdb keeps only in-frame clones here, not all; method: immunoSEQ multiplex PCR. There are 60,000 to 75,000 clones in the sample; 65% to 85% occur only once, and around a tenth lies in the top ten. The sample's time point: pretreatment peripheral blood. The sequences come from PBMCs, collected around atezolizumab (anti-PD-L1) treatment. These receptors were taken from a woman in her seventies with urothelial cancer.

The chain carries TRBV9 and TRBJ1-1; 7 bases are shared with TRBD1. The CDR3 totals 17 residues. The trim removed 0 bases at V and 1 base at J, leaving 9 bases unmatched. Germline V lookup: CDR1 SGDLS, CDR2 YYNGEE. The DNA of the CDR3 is TGTGCCAGCAGCGTAGAAGGTCGGACAGGCCGGAACACTGAAGCTTTCTTT. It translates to CASSVEGRTGRNTEAFF. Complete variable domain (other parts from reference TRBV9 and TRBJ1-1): DSGVTQTPKHLITATGQRVTLRCSPRSGDLSVYWYQQSLDQGLQFLIQYYNGEERAKGNILERFSAQQFPDLHSELNLSSLELGDSALYFCASSVEGRTGRNTEAFFGQGTRLTVV.

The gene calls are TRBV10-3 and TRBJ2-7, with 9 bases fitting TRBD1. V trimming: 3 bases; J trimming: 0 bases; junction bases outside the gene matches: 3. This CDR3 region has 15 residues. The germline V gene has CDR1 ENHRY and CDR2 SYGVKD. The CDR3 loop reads CAISEVDRGSYEQYF. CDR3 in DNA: TGTGCCATCAGTGAAGTGGACAGGGGCTCCTACGAGCAGTACTTC.

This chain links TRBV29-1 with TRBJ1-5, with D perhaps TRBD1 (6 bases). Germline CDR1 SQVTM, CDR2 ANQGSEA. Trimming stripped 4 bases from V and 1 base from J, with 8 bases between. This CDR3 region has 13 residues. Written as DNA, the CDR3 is TGCAGCGTTGGTCAGGGGAGCAATCAGCCCCAGCATTTT. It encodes CSVGQGSNQPQHF. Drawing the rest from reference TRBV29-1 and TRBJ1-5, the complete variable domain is SAVISQKPSRDICQRGTSLTIQCQVDSQVTMMFWYRQQPGQSLTLIATANQGSEATYESGFVIDKFPISRPNLTFSTLTVSNMSPEDSSIYLCSVGQGSNQPQHFGDGTRLSIL.

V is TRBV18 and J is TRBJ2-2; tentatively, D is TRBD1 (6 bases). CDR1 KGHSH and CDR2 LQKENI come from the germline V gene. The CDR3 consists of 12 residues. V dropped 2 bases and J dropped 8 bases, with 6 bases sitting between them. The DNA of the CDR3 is TGTGCCAGCTCACCAGGACAGGGGGAGCTGTTTTTT. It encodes CASSPGQGELFF.

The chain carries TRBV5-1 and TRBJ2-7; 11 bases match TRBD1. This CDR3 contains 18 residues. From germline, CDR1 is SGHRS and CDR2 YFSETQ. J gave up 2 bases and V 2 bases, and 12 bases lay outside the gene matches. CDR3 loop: CASSLANIPGQGAYEQYF. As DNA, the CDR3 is TGCGCCAGCAGCTTAGCCAATATACCGGGACAGGGGGCCTACGAGCAGTACTTC.

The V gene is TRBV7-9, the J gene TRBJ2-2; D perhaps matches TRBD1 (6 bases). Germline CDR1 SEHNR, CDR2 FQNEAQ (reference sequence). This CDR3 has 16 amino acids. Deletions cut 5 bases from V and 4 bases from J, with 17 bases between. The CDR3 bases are TGTGCCAGCAGCCAAATACCGACAGGCCGCACCGGGGAGCTGTTTTTT. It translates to CASSQIPTGRTGELFF.

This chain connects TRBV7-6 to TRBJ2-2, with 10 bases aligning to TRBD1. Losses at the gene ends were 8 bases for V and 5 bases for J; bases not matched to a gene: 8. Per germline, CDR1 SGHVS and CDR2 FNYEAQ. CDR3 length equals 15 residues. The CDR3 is CASLWGQGQTGELFF. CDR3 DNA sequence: TGTGCCAGCCTCTGGGGACAGGGGCAGACCGGGGAGCTGTTTTTT.

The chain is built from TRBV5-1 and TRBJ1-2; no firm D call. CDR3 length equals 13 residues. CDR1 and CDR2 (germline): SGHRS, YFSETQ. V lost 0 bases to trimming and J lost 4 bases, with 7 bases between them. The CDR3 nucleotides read TGCGCCAGCAGCTTGGACAGCCTCTATGGCTACACCTTC. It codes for CASSLDSLYGYTF.

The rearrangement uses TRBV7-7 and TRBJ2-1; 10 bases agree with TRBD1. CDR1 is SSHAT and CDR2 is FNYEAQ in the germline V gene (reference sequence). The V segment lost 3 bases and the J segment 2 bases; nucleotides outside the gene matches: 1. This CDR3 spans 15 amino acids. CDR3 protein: CASSFDRGPYNEQFF. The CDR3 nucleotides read TGTGCCAGCAGCTTCGACAGGGGGCCCTACAATGAGCAGTTCTTC.

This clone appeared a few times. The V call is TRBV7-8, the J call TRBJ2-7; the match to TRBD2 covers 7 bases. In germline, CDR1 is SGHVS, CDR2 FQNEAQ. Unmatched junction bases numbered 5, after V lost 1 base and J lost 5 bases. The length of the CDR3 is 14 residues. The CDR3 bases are TGTGCCAGCAGCTTAGGGACTAGTCTCCACGAGCAGTACTTC. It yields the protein CASSLGTSLHEQYF.

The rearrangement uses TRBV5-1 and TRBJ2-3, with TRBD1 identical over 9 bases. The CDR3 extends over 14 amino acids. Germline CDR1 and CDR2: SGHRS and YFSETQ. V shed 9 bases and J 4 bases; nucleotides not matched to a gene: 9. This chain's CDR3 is CATATGGFPDTQYF. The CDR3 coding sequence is TGCGCCACCGCGACAGGGGGATTTCCAGATACGCAGTATTTT.

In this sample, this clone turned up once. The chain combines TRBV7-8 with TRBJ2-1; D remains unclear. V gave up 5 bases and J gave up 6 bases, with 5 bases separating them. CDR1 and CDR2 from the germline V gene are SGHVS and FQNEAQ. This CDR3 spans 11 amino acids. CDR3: CASSHGNEQFF. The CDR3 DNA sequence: TGTGCCAGCAGCCACGGCAATGAGCAGTTCTTC. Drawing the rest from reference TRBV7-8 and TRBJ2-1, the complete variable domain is GAGVSQSPRYKVAKRGQDVALRCDPISGHVSLFWYQQALGQGPEFLTYFQNEAQLDKSGLPSDRFFAERPEGSVSTLKIQRTQQEDSAVYLCASSHGNEQFFGPGTRLTVL.

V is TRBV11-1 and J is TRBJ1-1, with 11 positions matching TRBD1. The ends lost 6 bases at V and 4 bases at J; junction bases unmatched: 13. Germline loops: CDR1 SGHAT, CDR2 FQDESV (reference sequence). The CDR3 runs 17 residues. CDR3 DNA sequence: TGTGCCAGCAGACTGGACAGGGGGCGGGGTATTGGCACTGAAGCTTTCTTT. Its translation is CASRLDRGRGIGTEAFF.

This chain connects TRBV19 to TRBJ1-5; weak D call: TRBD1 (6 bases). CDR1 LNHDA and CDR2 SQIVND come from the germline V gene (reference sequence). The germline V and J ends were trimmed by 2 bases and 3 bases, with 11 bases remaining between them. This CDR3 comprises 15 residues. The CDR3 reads CASSIMQGNNQPQHF. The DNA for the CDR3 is TGTGCCAGTAGTATAATGCAGGGGAACAATCAGCCCCAGCATTTT.

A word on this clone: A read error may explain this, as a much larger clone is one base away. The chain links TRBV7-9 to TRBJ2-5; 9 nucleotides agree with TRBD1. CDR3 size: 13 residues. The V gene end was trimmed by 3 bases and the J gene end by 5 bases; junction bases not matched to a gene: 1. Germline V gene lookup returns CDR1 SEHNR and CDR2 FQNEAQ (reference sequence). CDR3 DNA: TGTGCCAGCAGCTTTGGACAGGGGGAGACCCAGTACTTC. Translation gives CASSFGQGETQYF.

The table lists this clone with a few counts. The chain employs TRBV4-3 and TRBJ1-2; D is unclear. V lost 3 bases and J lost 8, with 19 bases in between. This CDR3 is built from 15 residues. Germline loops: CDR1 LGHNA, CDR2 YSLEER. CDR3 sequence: CASSQAEGGSRGYTF. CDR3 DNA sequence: TGCGCCAGCAGCCAGGCGGAGGGTGGTTCGAGAGGCTACACCTTC.

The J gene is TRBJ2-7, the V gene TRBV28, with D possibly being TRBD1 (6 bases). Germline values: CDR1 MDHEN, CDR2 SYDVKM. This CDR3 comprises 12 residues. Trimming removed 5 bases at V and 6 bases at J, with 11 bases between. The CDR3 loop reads CASSVGQSEQYF. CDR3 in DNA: TGTGCCAGCAGTGTCGGACAGTCCGAGCAGTACTTC.

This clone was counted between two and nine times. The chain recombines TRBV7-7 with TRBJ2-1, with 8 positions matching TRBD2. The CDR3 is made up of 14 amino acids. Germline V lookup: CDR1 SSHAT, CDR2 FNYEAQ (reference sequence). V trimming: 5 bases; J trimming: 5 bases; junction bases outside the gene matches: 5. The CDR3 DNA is TGTGCCAGCAGCCTCACTAGCGGTGACAATGAGCAGTTCTTC. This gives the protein CASSLTSGDNEQFF.

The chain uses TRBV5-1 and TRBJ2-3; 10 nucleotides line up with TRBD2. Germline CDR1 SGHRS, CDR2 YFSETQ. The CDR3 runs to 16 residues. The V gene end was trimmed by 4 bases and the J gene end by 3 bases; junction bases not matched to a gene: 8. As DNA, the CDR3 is TGCGCCAGCAGCCCGGTAGCGGGGGGTGCAACAGATACGCAGTATTTT. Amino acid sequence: CASSPVAGGATDTQYF.

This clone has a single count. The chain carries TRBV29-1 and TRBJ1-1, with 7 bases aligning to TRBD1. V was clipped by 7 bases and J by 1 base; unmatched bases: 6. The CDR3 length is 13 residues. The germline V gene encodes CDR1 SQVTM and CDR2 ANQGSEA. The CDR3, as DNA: TGCAGCGCTGACAGGGCGCGGAACACTGAAGCTTTCTTT. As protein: CSADRARNTEAFF.

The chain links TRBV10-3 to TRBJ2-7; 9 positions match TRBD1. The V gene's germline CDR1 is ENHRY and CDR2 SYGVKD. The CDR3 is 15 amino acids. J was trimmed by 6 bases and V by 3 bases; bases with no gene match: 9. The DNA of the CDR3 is TGTGCCATCAGTGACTACAGGGGGCGAACAGGCGAGCAGTACTTC. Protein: CAISDYRGRTGEQYF.

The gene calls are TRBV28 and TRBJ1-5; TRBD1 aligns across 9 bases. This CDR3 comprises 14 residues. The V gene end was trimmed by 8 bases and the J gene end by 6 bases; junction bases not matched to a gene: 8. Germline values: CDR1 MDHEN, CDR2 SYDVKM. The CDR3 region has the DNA TGTGCCAGCGTCGGACAGGGGACGGGTCAGCCCCAGCATTTT. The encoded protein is CASVGQGTGQPQHF.

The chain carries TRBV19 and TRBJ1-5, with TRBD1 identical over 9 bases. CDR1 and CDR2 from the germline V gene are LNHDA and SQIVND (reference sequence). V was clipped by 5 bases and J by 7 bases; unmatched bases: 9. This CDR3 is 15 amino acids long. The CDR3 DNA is TGTGCCAGTAGTCCCCTCCGGGACAGGGCCCAGCCCCAGCATTTT. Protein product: CASSPLRDRAQPQHF. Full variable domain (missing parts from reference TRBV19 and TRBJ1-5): DGGITQSPKYLFRKEGQNVTLSCEQNLNHDAMYWYRQDPGQGLRLIYYSQIVNDFQKGDIAEGYSVSREKKESFPLTVTSAQKNPTAFYLCASSPLRDRAQPQHFGDGTRLSIL.

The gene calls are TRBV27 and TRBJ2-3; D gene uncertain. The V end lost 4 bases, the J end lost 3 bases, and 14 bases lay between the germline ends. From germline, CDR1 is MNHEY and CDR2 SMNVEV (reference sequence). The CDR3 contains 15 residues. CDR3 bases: TGTGCCAGCAGTTCCTTGACACTGCAGACAGATACGCAGTATTTT. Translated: CASSSLTLQTDTQYF.